This T cell receptor beta chain was profiled in a study of cytomegalovirus exposure and HLA in healthy donors. Notes on the study in general: TCR sequences were mostly rare, though some public TCRs occurred in many donors. Productive status was seen about 90% or about 30% of the time for most TCR beta V segments in an earlier analysis.

PCR primers comprised 60 Vbeta and 13 Jbeta primers. Repertoires were generated with immunoSEQ multiplex PCR, while TCRdb's copy carries only in-frame clones and drops some. The table lists approximately 140,000 clones, about 79% of them singletons, with approximately 2.3% in the top ten. A remark on this clone: Antigen specificity is unknown.

The length of the CDR3 is 15 residues. Trimming cost V 2 bases and J 0 bases, with 14 bases left between them. From germline, CDR1 is GTSNPN and CDR2 SVGIG (reference sequence). The sequence was obtained from a male donor in good health and CMV-seronegative. Input material: PBMCs. V is TRBV30 and J is TRBJ2-7, with D perhaps matching TRBD2 (6 bases). This CDR3 is CAWSLAALPSYEQYF. For the CDR3, the DNA is TGTGCCTGGAGTTTAGCGGCCCTTCCCTCCTACGAGCAGTACTTC.